Each of the 25 T cell receptor beta chains below was sequenced from the same sample in a study of T cell responses to AZD1222 COVID-19 vaccine. Sequenced by immunoSEQ multiplex PCR; TCRdb stores in-frame clones only, minus some. Of about 130,000 clones listed, roughly 85% are singletons. This material consisted of peripheral blood, taken on day 0 of AZD1222 vaccination. The receptors were sampled from an adult in good health.

This chain links TRBV19 with TRBJ2-4; 10 nucleotides match TRBD1. Germline V lookup: CDR1 LNHDA, CDR2 SQIVND (reference sequence). With 4 bases clipped from V and 6 bases from J, the junction kept 9 bases outside the gene matches. The CDR3 length is 16 residues. The CDR3 sequence is CASSTPGQGRRNIQYF. For the CDR3, the DNA is TGTGCCAGTAGTACCCCGGGACAGGGGAGACGAAACATTCAGTACTTC. Full variable domain (remainder filled in from reference TRBV19 and TRBJ2-4): DGGITQSPKYLFRKEGQNVTLSCEQNLNHDAMYWYRQDPGQGLRLIYYSQIVNDFQKGDIAEGYSVSREKKESFPLTVTSAQKNPTAFYLCASSTPGQGRRNIQYFGAGTRLSVL.

The V and J genes are TRBV18 and TRBJ2-7; TRBD1 agrees at 9 bases. This CDR3 spans 14 amino acids. V dropped 2 bases and J dropped 7; count of bases not matched to a gene: 6. The germline V gene has CDR1 KGHSH and CDR2 LQKENI. The CDR3 region has the DNA TGTGCCAGCTCACCATGGGACAGGGCTGAAGAGCAGTACTTC. This translates into CASSPWDRAEEQYF.

The gene calls are TRBV7-2 and TRBJ1-2; D unclear. The CDR3 is 15 residues long. V shed 1 base and J shed 1 base, with 10 bases lying between them. Germline V lookup: CDR1 SGHTA, CDR2 FQGNSA. This CDR3 is CASSLGMRNNYGYTF. CDR3 sequence (DNA): TGTGCCAGCAGCTTAGGAATGAGGAATAACTATGGCTACACCTTC.

J is TRBJ1-1 and V is TRBV12-3 or TRBV12-4; D may be TRBD1 (6 bases). Trimming removed 0 bases at V and 9 bases at J, with 11 bases between. The CDR3 is 13 amino acids. CDR3 sequence: CASSLAGGQQAFF. CDR3 coding DNA: TGTGCCAGCAGTTTAGCAGGGGGACAACAAGCTTTCTTT.

The CDR3 sequence is CASRPGQGRDEQYF. As DNA, the CDR3 is TGTGCCAGCAGACCGGGACAGGGGAGAGACGAGCAGTACTTC. This chain joins TRBV5-4 and TRBJ2-7, with 10 nucleotides matching TRBD1. This CDR3 spans 14 amino acids. The germline V gene encodes CDR1 SGHNT and CDR2 YYREEE (reference sequence). J gave up 5 bases and V 5 bases, and 7 bases lay outside the gene matches.

This clone was seen a few times. This rearrangement joins TRBV10-2 to TRBJ1-1; possible D gene TRBD1, 6 bases. With 3 bases removed from V and 2 bases from J, the gap between germline ends came to 13 bases. The CDR3 is 15 residues long. The germline CDR1 and CDR2 sequences are WSHSY and SAAADI. For the CDR3, the DNA is TGCGCCAGCAGTGAAACAGGGCCGAGTAACACTGAAGCTTTCTTT. Translated, it gives CASSETGPSNTEAFF.

The chain is built from TRBV11-2 and TRBJ2-5, with 9 bases lining up with TRBD1. The CDR3 loop spans 18 amino acids. The V gene's germline CDR1 is SGHAT and CDR2 FQNNGV. V dropped 2 bases and J dropped 4; count of bases not matched to a gene: 14. The CDR3 loop reads CASSLSPGTGNPRETQYF. CDR3 DNA sequence: TGTGCCAGCAGCTTATCTCCAGGGACAGGGAACCCCCGAGAGACCCAGTACTTC.

The chain carries TRBV10-1 and TRBJ1-1, with D hard to call. This CDR3 is 12 amino acids long. CDR1 is WNHNN and CDR2 is SYGVQD in the germline V gene (reference sequence). The germline V and J ends were trimmed by 8 bases and 6 bases, with 13 bases remaining between them. The CDR3 region is CASGNVGPEAFF. The DNA of the CDR3 is TGCGCCAGCGGAAATGTTGGACCTGAAGCTTTCTTT.

The rearrangement uses TRBV7-6 and TRBJ1-5; D possibly corresponds to TRBD1 (6 bases). Germline V CDR1 and CDR2: SGHVS, FNYEAQ. The CDR3 runs 16 residues. The V end lost 0 bases, the J end lost 0 bases, and 9 bases lay between the germline ends. The CDR3 spells CASSLAVGASNQPQHF. The DNA for the CDR3 is TGTGCCAGCAGCTTAGCAGTGGGGGCTAGCAATCAGCCCCAGCATTTT.

The CDR3 loop reads CASSLAGETQYF. DNA for the CDR3: TGTGCCAGCAGCTTAGCGGGAGAGACCCAGTACTTC. The chain has TRBV7-8 and TRBJ2-5; D unresolved. The germline V and J ends were trimmed by 0 bases and 4 bases, with 3 bases remaining between them. This CDR3 has 12 amino acids. In germline, CDR1 is SGHVS, CDR2 FQNEAQ.

The chain has TRBV10-2 and TRBJ1-2; a possible D gene is TRBD1 (5 bases). Trimming stripped 10 bases from V and 0 bases from J, with 9 bases between. The germline CDR1 and CDR2 sequences are WSHSY and SAAADI. This CDR3 region has 12 residues. This CDR3 is CATGDPNYGYTF. In DNA form, the CDR3 reads TGCGCCACCGGGGACCCTAACTATGGCTACACCTTC.

This chain connects TRBV5-4 to TRBJ1-2, with D perhaps matching TRBD1 (5 bases). From germline, CDR1 is SGHNT and CDR2 YYREEE (reference sequence). Trimming took 0 bases from V and 4 from J, leaving 10 bases between them. The CDR3 is made up of 14 amino acids. The CDR3 is CASSLGGDVYGYTF. CDR3 nucleotide sequence: TGTGCCAGCAGCTTGGGAGGGGATGTCTATGGCTACACCTTC.

The gene calls are TRBV14 and TRBJ1-1, with TRBD1 as a possible D gene (6 bases). The germline V gene encodes CDR1 SGHDN and CDR2 FVKESK. The germline V and J ends were trimmed by 2 bases and 6 bases, with 10 bases remaining between them. CDR3 size: 13 residues. CDR3 nucleotide sequence: TGTGCCAGCAGCCAACTACAGGGATCTGAAGCTTTCTTT. Translated: CASSQLQGSEAFF.

This rearrangement joins TRBV3-1 (or the pseudogene TRBV3-2) to TRBJ1-4; 9 bases are shared with TRBD1. CDR1 and CDR2 from the germline V gene are LGHDT and YNNKEL (reference sequence). After removal of 3 bases from V and 8 bases from J, the junction contained 4 bases not matched to a gene. The CDR3 runs to 14 residues. In nucleotides, the CDR3 is TGTGCCAGCAGCCAGACAGGGGGTGGAGAAAAACTGTTTTTT. This codes for CASSQTGGGEKLFF.

The CDR3 bases are TGTGCCATCAACCCGGGACTAGCGGGGTACGAGCAGTACTTC. This translates into CAINPGLAGYEQYF. This chain connects TRBV10-3 to TRBJ2-7; TRBD2 aligns across 13 bases. There are 14 residues in the CDR3. The trim removed 7 bases at V and 4 bases at J, leaving 4 bases unmatched. CDR1 and CDR2 from the germline V gene are ENHRY and SYGVKD.

This clone appeared once. The chain employs TRBV5-1 and TRBJ2-7, with 8 bases that match TRBD1. Germline V gives CDR1 SGHRS, CDR2 YFSETQ. V trimming: 5 bases; J trimming: 5 bases; junction bases outside the gene matches: 9. This CDR3 is 14 amino acids long. The CDR3 is CASRGTGGSDEQYF. CDR3 DNA sequence: TGCGCCAGCAGGGGGACAGGAGGATCGGACGAGCAGTACTTC.

This clone was recorded a few times. The chain links TRBV7-2 to TRBJ1-2, with D uncertain. The CDR3 length is 13 residues. The ends were cut back, 6 bases at V and 8 bases at J, with 16 bases in the middle. Germline CDR1 is SGHTA and CDR2 is FQGNSA. This CDR3 reads CASSSGPLVGYTF. CDR3 nucleotides: TGTGCCAGCAGTTCCGGGCCCCTAGTCGGCTACACCTTC.

This chain joins TRBV2 and TRBJ2-3, with 10 bases identical to TRBD2. CDR3 length: 15 residues. Germline-derived CDR1 and CDR2 are SNHLY and FYNNEI. With 7 bases clipped from V and 3 bases from J, the junction kept 7 bases outside the gene matches. The CDR3 loop reads CASNPRTSGTDTQYF. CDR3 DNA sequence: TGTGCCAGCAACCCCAGGACTAGCGGTACAGATACGCAGTATTTT. The full variable domain, with the rest looked up from reference TRBV2 and TRBJ2-3, is EPEVTQTPSHQVTQMGQEVILRCVPISNHLYFYWYRQILGQKVEFLVSFYNNEISEKSEIFDDQFSVERPDGSNFTLKIRSTKLEDSAMYFCASNPRTSGTDTQYFGPGTRLTVL.

The rearrangement uses TRBV14 and TRBJ1-3, with 8 bases fitting TRBD1. V shed 3 bases and J 0 bases; nucleotides not matched to a gene: 7. This CDR3 is built from 17 residues. Germline CDR1 and CDR2: SGHDN and FVKESK. The CDR3 region has the DNA TGTGCCAGCAGCCAGAGGACAGGGTCTTCCTCTGGAAACACCATATATTTT. Amino acids: CASSQRTGSSSGNTIYF.

This clone was seen once. This chain connects TRBV7-3 to TRBJ2-5; no clear D gene. The germline V gene has CDR1 SGHTA and CDR2 FQGTGA. Trimming cost V 2 bases and J 2 bases, with 12 bases left between them. The CDR3 is 15 residues long. This CDR3 reads CASSLGVGGQETQYF. The DNA for the CDR3 is TGTGCCAGCAGCTTAGGGGTGGGCGGTCAAGAGACCCAGTACTTC.

The genes are TRBV11-3 and TRBJ2-1; the D gene is possibly TRBD2 (6 bases). The CDR3 has 15 amino acids. The V gene's germline CDR1 is SGHNT and CDR2 YENEEA. Trimming cost V 2 bases and J 5 bases, with 13 bases left between them. DNA of the CDR3: TGTGCCAGCAGCTTAAGGCTCGCGGGGAACAATGAGCAGTTCTTC. It encodes CASSLRLAGNNEQFF. The full variable domain, completed using reference TRBV11-3 and TRBJ2-1, is EAGVVQSPRYKIIEKKQPVAFWCNPISGHNTLYWYLQNLGQGPELLIRYENEEAVDDSQLPKDRFSAERLKGVDSTLKIQPAELGDSAVYLCASSLRLAGNNEQFFGPGTRLTVL.

V and J are TRBV2 and TRBJ2-2; no clear D gene. Germline V gene lookup returns CDR1 SNHLY and CDR2 FYNNEI. CDR3 length equals 12 residues. V was trimmed by 5 bases and J by 7 bases, leaving 8 bases between them. CDR3 in amino acids: CASSWDVGELFF. For the CDR3, the DNA is TGTGCCAGCAGTTGGGATGTCGGGGAGCTGTTTTTT.

The CDR3 spells CASRVGGYSNQPQHF. The CDR3 DNA follows: TGTGCCAGCAGGGTGGGGGGTTATAGCAATCAGCCCCAGCATTTT. The gene calls are TRBV2 and TRBJ1-5; D is perhaps TRBD1 (5 bases). CDR1 and CDR2 (germline): SNHLY, FYNNEI. With 6 bases removed from V and 0 bases from J, the gap between germline ends came to 12 bases. The CDR3 loop spans 15 amino acids.

The genes are TRBV7-9 and TRBJ1-1; 8 nucleotides align to TRBD1. This CDR3 contains 15 residues. The V gene end was trimmed by 5 bases and the J gene end by 3 bases; junction bases not matched to a gene: 8. The V gene's germline CDR1 is SEHNR and CDR2 FQNEAQ (reference sequence). CDR3 protein: CASSPQGVRDTEAFF. In DNA, the CDR3 is TGTGCCAGCAGCCCACAGGGGGTTAGGGACACTGAAGCTTTCTTT.

The J gene is TRBJ2-7, the V gene TRBV5-1; D remains unclear. The germline CDR1 and CDR2 sequences are SGHRS and YFSETQ. V was trimmed by 1 base and J by 3 bases, leaving 14 bases between them. The CDR3 covers 15 residues. CDR3 DNA: TGCGCCAGCAGCTTGCCAGAGTCTAATAACTACGAGCAGTACTTC. Protein sequence: CASSLPESNNYEQYF.